Below, 3 T cell receptor beta chains from the same sample are listed, as sequenced in a study of molecular identifiers for immune sequencing clone quantification. In TCRdb, the PCR reads were re-called with MiXCR into one record per CDR3 protein. The sample includes tens of thousands of distinct CDR3 sequences, over 15% of them seen just once. Input material: naive CD8+ T cells from blood, with Jurkat cell RNA spiked in. Subset denoted: FACS-sorted CD8+CD4-CCR7+CD45RA+ naive T cells. These receptors were taken from a human donor in good health. Some libraries in this study had Jurkat cell RNA spiked in.

Remarks on this clonotype: The junction departs from the called germline gene at one end, perhaps through a read error. V gene TRBV27 combines with J gene TRBJ1-3; D unclear. The germline CDR1 and CDR2 sequences are MNHEY and SMNVEV (reference sequence). This CDR3 has 15 residues. As DNA, the CDR3 is TGTGCCAGCAGTTCGATAGGGCCTTCTGGAGACACCATATATTTT. Residues: CASSSIGPSGDTIYF.

With regard to this clonotype: The conserved phenylalanine or tryptophan is not found at the CDR3 terminus, so this likely reflects a read error. This chain links TRBV7-8 with TRBJ2-3; TRBD2 agrees at 8 bases. CDR1 is SGHVS, CDR2 FQNEAQ, per germline. The J segment lost 0 bases and the V segment lost 1 base, leaving 9 bases of the junction unmatched. CDR3 size: 18 residues. CDR3 amino acids: CASSLGLVAGLSTDTQYS. The DNA for the CDR3 is TGTGCCAGCAGCTTAGGGCTCGTAGCGGGGCTTAGCACAGATACGCAGTATTCT.

This clonotype has at least ten counts. This chain links TRBV29-1 with TRBJ1-2; D is ambiguous. The CDR3 loop spans 12 amino acids. V gave up 0 bases and J gave up 13 bases, with 15 bases separating them. CDR1 and CDR2 (germline): SQVTM, ANQGSEA. CDR3 sequence: CSVEDQLGVLTF. CDR3 in DNA: TGCAGCGTTGAAGATCAACTTGGGGTACTCACCTTC.